This is a list of T cell receptor beta chains from one sample in a study of blood T cell repertoires in COVID-19. TCRdb's table, derived via immunoSEQ multiplex PCR, lists solely in-frame clones and lacks some. The sample has around 87,000 clones, more than 65% seen once. The sample consisted of peripheral blood. All receptors derive from a human donor in a cohort sampled during active COVID-19. Both conserved end residues are part of each CDR3. D genes are given only for firm matches. Clone size is not always given. Where it is, it says once, few, many or a class for expanded clones.

CDR3 | DNA | length | J | V | D | size
CASSPGQRNEKLFF | TGTGCCAGCAGCCCGGGACAGAGGAATGAAAAACTGTTTTTT | 14 | TRBJ1-4 | TRBV13 | TRBD1 | .
CASRLDGTGAQPQHF | TGTGCCAGCAGACTCGACGGGACAGGGGCACAGCCCCAGCATTTT | 15 | TRBJ1-5 | TRBV6-5 | TRBD1 | .
CASSPVSDTGELFF | TGTGCCAGCAGCCCGGTGAGCGACACCGGGGAGCTGTTTTTT | 14 | TRBJ2-2 | TRBV2 | . | .
CASSFQRERYHEQYF | TGTGCCAGCAGCTTCCAGCGGGAGCGCTACCACGAGCAGTACTTC | 15 | TRBJ2-7 | TRBV7-2 | TRBD2 | .
CASSLQGSGTDTQYF | TGTGCCAGCAGTTTACAGGGATCAGGAACAGATACGCAGTATTTT | 15 | TRBJ2-3 | TRBV6-5 | . | .
CASSQGQEGRGYTF | TGCGCCAGCAGCCAAGGACAGGAGGGGCGTGGCTACACCTTC | 14 | TRBJ1-2 | TRBV5-1 | TRBD1 | .
CASSSQTGGGGYTF | TGTGCCAGCAGCTCCCAGACAGGGGGTGGGGGCTACACCTTC | 14 | TRBJ1-2 | TRBV9 | TRBD1 | .
CASSPGTGRHGYTF | TGTGCCAGCAGTCCCGGGACAGGGAGGCATGGCTACACCTTC | 14 | TRBJ1-2 | TRBV6-5 | TRBD1 | .
CASSPSGLGNQPQHF | TGTGCCAGCAGTCCCTCGGGACTAGGCAATCAGCCCCAGCATTTT | 15 | TRBJ1-5 | TRBV28 | . | .
CATSRSPIAGGPNEQFF | TGTGCCACCAGCAGATCCCCGATAGCGGGAGGGCCCAATGAGCAGTTCTTC | 17 | TRBJ2-1 | TRBV15 | TRBD2 | .
CASSLELAGGTQYF | TGTGCCAGCAGCTTAGAACTAGCGGGGGGGACGCAGTATTTT | 14 | TRBJ2-3 | TRBV7-2 | TRBD2 | .
CASSPLTSGRMTSYEQYF | TGTGCCAGCAGTCCCCTTACTAGCGGGAGGATGACGTCCTACGAGCAGTACTTC | 18 | TRBJ2-7 | TRBV6-6 | TRBD2 | once
CASSEMGGPTYEQYF | TGTGCCAGCAGTGAAATGGGGGGGCCGACCTACGAGCAGTACTTC | 15 | TRBJ2-7 | TRBV2 | . | .
CASGQGASYNSPLHF | TGTGCCAGCGGACAGGGGGCCTCCTATAATTCACCCCTCCACTTT | 15 | TRBJ1-6 | TRBV19 | TRBD1 | .
CASSEAGGGSYNEQFF | TGTGCCAGCAGTGAAGCAGGAGGGGGCAGCTACAATGAGCAGTTCTTC | 16 | TRBJ2-1 | TRBV2 | . | .
CAIRGTGVNSPLHF | TGTGCCATCAGAGGGACAGGGGTTAATTCACCCCTCCACTTT | 14 | TRBJ1-6 | TRBV10-3 | TRBD1 | few
CASSQDLTGQYF | TGTGCCAGCAGCCAAGATCTTACAGGGCAGTATTTT | 12 | TRBJ2-3 | TRBV3-1/TRBV3-2 | . | few
CASSSPSGRENTDTQYF | TGCGCCAGCAGCTCACCATCAGGGAGGGAGAACACAGATACGCAGTATTTT | 17 | TRBJ2-3 | TRBV5-1 | TRBD2 | few
CASSFKGRDTGELFF | TGTGCCAGCAGCTTTAAGGGGCGAGACACCGGGGAGCTGTTTTTT | 15 | TRBJ2-2 | TRBV7-2 | . | .
CASSSRRLAGNYEQYF | TGTGCCAGCAGTTCAAGGCGACTAGCTGGTAACTACGAGCAGTACTTC | 16 | TRBJ2-7 | TRBV28 | TRBD2 | once
CASSFGGNIPLTEAFF | TGTGCCAGCAGCTTCGGGGGGAATATACCTCTCACTGAAGCTTTCTTT | 16 | TRBJ1-1 | TRBV7-9 | . | .
CASSRPGAGAGELFF | TGTGCCAGCAGTCGACCCGGCGCGGGTGCCGGGGAGCTGTTTTTT | 15 | TRBJ2-2 | TRBV3-1/TRBV3-2 | . | .
CASSLVSRSPLHF | TGTGCCAGCAGCTTAGTAAGCCGTTCACCCCTCCACTTT | 13 | TRBJ1-6 | TRBV7-9 | . | once
CASSSERRTYEQYF | TGTGCCAGCAGCTCGGAAAGGAGAACCTACGAGCAGTACTTC | 14 | TRBJ2-7 | TRBV7-9 | . | .
CATLVDRSTGTGELFF | TGTGCCACACTTGTTGACAGGTCCACCGGTACCGGGGAGCTGTTTTTT | 16 | TRBJ2-2 | TRBV19 | . | .
CASSSQGLQTQYF | TGTGCCAGCAGCTCACAGGGTTTGCAGACCCAGTACTTC | 13 | TRBJ2-5 | TRBV7-3 | . | .
CASSGQVNNNEQFF | TGTGCCAGCTCCGGACAGGTAAATAACAATGAGCAGTTCTTC | 14 | TRBJ2-1 | TRBV19 | TRBD1 | .
CSVGDLETQYF | TGCAGCGTTGGGGACTTAGAGACCCAGTACTTC | 11 | TRBJ2-5 | TRBV29-1 | . | .
CASRRQRGTEAFF | TGTGCCAGCAGGAGACAGAGGGGGACTGAAGCTTTCTTT | 13 | TRBJ1-1 | TRBV5-6 | . | .
CASSWGRQGNYGYTF | TGTGCCAGCAGCTGGGGGAGACAGGGCAACTATGGCTACACCTTC | 15 | TRBJ1-2 | TRBV9 | TRBD1 | .
CASSRTVTYEQYF | TGCGCCAGCAGCCGGACTGTTACCTACGAGCAGTACTTC | 13 | TRBJ2-7 | TRBV5-1 | . | .
CASSPLGTGYEQYF | TGTGCCAGCTCACCCCTAGGGACAGGGTACGAGCAGTACTTC | 14 | TRBJ2-7 | TRBV18 | TRBD1 | .
CASSPLASSYNEQFF | TGTGCCAGCTCACCACTAGCGAGCTCCTACAATGAGCAGTTCTTC | 15 | TRBJ2-1 | TRBV18 | . | .
CASSQDPGASDNSPLHF | TGCGCCAGCAGCCAAGATCCGGGTGCCAGTGATAATTCACCCCTCCACTTT | 17 | TRBJ1-6 | TRBV4-1 | . | .
CASSPDRYYGYTF | TGCGCCAGCAGCCCTGACAGATACTATGGCTACACCTTC | 13 | TRBJ1-2 | TRBV4-1 | . | .
CASSLDAGGHTEAFF | TGTGCCAGCAGCCTGGACGCCGGGGGGCACACTGAAGCTTTCTTT | 15 | TRBJ1-1 | TRBV27 | . | .
CASSLTRESEQFF | TGTGCCAGCAGCCTAACTAGAGAGAGTGAGCAGTTCTTC | 13 | TRBJ2-1 | TRBV14 | . | .
CASSFTVGEKLFF | TGCGCCAGCAGCTTCACAGTTGGTGAAAAACTGTTTTTT | 13 | TRBJ1-4 | TRBV5-1 | . | .
CASSRTGTGLGYGYTF | TGTGCCAGCAGCAGAACTGGGACAGGGCTCGGCTATGGCTACACCTTC | 16 | TRBJ1-2 | TRBV13 | TRBD1 | .
CASSEESGNQPQHF | TGTGCCAGCAGTGAGGAGTCGGGCAATCAGCCCCAGCATTTT | 14 | TRBJ1-5 | TRBV2 | . | few